Presented here are 22 T cell receptor beta chains from one specimen sequenced in a study of Tregs in tolerant kidney transplant recipients. Some clones are missing from TCRdb's copy, which holds only in-frame ones; the method was immunoSEQ multiplex PCR. Of some 55,000 clones listed, around four fifths were seen once; the top ten hold more than 4%. The sequenced material came from CD4+ T cells from blood. These receptors all stem from a human donor in good health.

This clone has just a few counts. V usage is TRBV5-6 and J usage is TRBJ2-5; D may match TRBD1 or TRBD2 (5 bases each). The germline V gene has CDR1 SGHDT and CDR2 YYEEEE. CDR3 length equals 14 residues. V shed 0 bases and J shed 5 bases, with 11 bases lying between them. The CDR3 nucleotides are TGTGCCAGCAGCTTGGGGGGCTCGGGGGAGACCCAGTACTTC. As protein: CASSLGGSGETQYF.

This clone was recorded only once. The rearrangement uses TRBV4-1 and TRBJ2-5; D could derive from TRBD1 or TRBD2 (5 bases each). CDR3 length: 16 amino acids. Trimming stripped 4 bases from V and 5 bases from J, with 20 bases between. Germline loops: CDR1 MGHRA, CDR2 YSYEKL. The CDR3 loop is CASSLRGDALTETQYF. The DNA of the CDR3 is TGCGCCAGCAGCCTGAGAGGGGACGCCCTCACCGAGACCCAGTACTTC.

The chain links TRBV18 to TRBJ2-3; no clear D. The germline V gene has CDR1 KGHSH and CDR2 LQKENI. CDR3 length: 13 residues. V gave up 0 bases and J gave up 6 bases, with 7 bases separating them. The CDR3 reads CASSPPSMDTQYF. As DNA, the CDR3 is TGTGCCAGCTCACCACCGTCTATGGATACGCAGTATTTT.

The chain joins TRBV11-2 to TRBJ2-5; D may match TRBD1 or TRBD2 (5 bases each). Between the trimmed V and J ends, which lost 1 base and 7 bases, there was a span of 7 bases. This CDR3 spans 12 amino acids. The germline V gene has CDR1 SGHAT and CDR2 FQNNGV. The CDR3 DNA reads as TGTGCCAGCAGCTTAGCTGGGGGGACCCAGTACTTC. This codes for CASSLAGGTQYF.

CDR3: CASSLGRRANPFYEQYF. CDR3 DNA sequence: TGTGCCAGCAGCTTAGGGCGCCGGGCCAATCCGTTCTACGAGCAGTACTTC. The chain is built from TRBV7-2 and TRBJ2-7, with unresolved D. This CDR3 spans 17 amino acids. V was cut by 1 base and J by 3 bases, with 19 bases left in between. Germline V gives CDR1 SGHTA, CDR2 FQGNSA.

The CDR3 DNA is TGCAGCGTTGTGGCAGGGGCCTTCTCTGGGGCCAACGTCCTGACTTTC. This codes for CSVVAGAFSGANVLTF. The genes are TRBV29-1 and TRBJ2-6, with a possible D match to TRBD1 (6 bases). The CDR3 is made up of 16 amino acids. Germline assignment: CDR1 SQVTM and CDR2 ANQGSEA. Trimming cost V 4 bases and J 0 bases, with 13 bases left between them.

The J gene is TRBJ2-7, the V gene TRBV5-5; TRBD2 aligns across 10 bases. V shed 4 bases and J 2 bases; nucleotides not matched to a gene: 15. Looked up from germline, CDR1 is SGHKS and CDR2 is YYEKEE (reference sequence). There are 18 residues in the CDR3. The CDR3 reads CASSRIFRGTSATYEQYF. CDR3 DNA: TGTGCCAGCAGCCGGATATTTCGGGGGACTAGCGCAACCTACGAGCAGTACTTC.

The rearrangement links TRBV29-1 to TRBJ1-1; 8 positions agree with TRBD1. Germline CDR1 and CDR2: SQVTM and ANQGSEA. The CDR3 contains 13 residues. The junction had 9 bases not matched to a gene; V was cut back by 7 bases and J by 5 bases. This CDR3 is CSARTGRTTEAFF. The CDR3 nucleotides are TGCAGCGCCAGGACAGGGAGAACAACTGAAGCTTTCTTT.

The V call is TRBV27, the J call TRBJ2-3, with 9 bases lining up with TRBD2. CDR1 and CDR2 (germline): MNHEY, SMNVEV (reference sequence). The CDR3 sequence is 16 residues long. V gave up 4 bases and J gave up 3 bases; unmatched junction bases: 8. CDR3 DNA: TGTGCCAGCAGTTACAGACTAGCGGCAACAACAGATACGCAGTATTTT. Its translation: CASSYRLAATTDTQYF.

This sequence joins TRBV6-1 and TRBJ2-5; TRBD2 aligns across 9 bases. The V segment lost 9 bases and the J segment 5 bases; nucleotides outside the gene matches: 13. In germline, CDR1 is MNHNS, CDR2 SASEGT. The CDR3 loop spans 15 amino acids. This CDR3 reads CASSSTGTSRETQYF. The CDR3 DNA reads TGTGCCAGTAGCTCCACCGGGACTAGCCGGGAGACCCAGTACTTC.

The chain has TRBV19 and TRBJ2-3; D gene unclear. The V gene's germline CDR1 is LNHDA and CDR2 SQIVND (reference sequence). The CDR3 runs to 12 residues. Trimming pared 5 bases from V and 2 bases from J, leaving 5 bases between. As DNA, the CDR3 is TGTGCCAGTAGTGCATCCACAGATACGCAGTATTTT. Its translation: CASSASTDTQYF.

The V gene is TRBV19, the J gene TRBJ1-1; D is ambiguous. The CDR3 runs 13 residues. V was clipped by 8 bases and J by 2 bases, with 12 bases between them. Germline V gene data show CDR1 as LNHDA and CDR2 as SQIVND (reference sequence). This CDR3 is CASSTGPNTEAFF. CDR3 nucleotides: TGTGCCAGTTCGACCGGCCCCAACACTGAAGCTTTCTTT.

In DNA form, the CDR3 reads TGTGCCAGCAGTCGTAGCGTAAGCTCCTACGAGCAGTACTTC. Its translation: CASSRSVSSYEQYF. The rearrangement links TRBV9 to TRBJ2-7, with a possible D match to TRBD2 (5 bases). V dropped 5 bases and J dropped 0 bases, with 12 bases sitting between them. The germline V gene encodes CDR1 SGDLS and CDR2 YYNGEE. The CDR3 contains 14 residues.

The chain couples TRBV7-3 to TRBJ2-3; the D gene is possibly TRBD2 (6 bases). Trimming left V 5 bases short and J 2 bases short, with 8 bases between. CDR3 length: 13 amino acids. Germline assignment: CDR1 SGHTA and CDR2 FQGTGA. DNA of the CDR3: TGTGCCAGCAGCCGGGGGTACACAGATACGCAGTATTTT. Encoded protein: CASSRGYTDTQYF.

This clone showed up just once. This chain uses TRBV2 with TRBJ1-3; D is undetermined. Trimming left V 2 bases short and J 5 bases short, with 13 bases between. The germline V gene has CDR1 SNHLY and CDR2 FYNNEI. CDR3 length: 15 residues. The CDR3 loop reads CASSEPPVLRNTIYF. The CDR3 bases are TGTGCCAGCAGTGAACCCCCCGTTTTAAGAAACACCATATATTTT.

The J gene is TRBJ2-3, the V gene TRBV11-3, with D perhaps matching TRBD2 (6 bases). Germline loops: CDR1 SGHNT, CDR2 YENEEA. The CDR3 is 15 amino acids. Trimming pared 3 bases from V and 2 bases from J, leaving 12 bases between. The CDR3 DNA sequence: TGTGCCAGCAGCTTCCTCGGGAGCGCCACAGATACGCAGTATTTT. This codes for CASSFLGSATDTQYF.

CDR3 sequence (DNA): TGTGCCAGCGCGGGACCGTCAGCAAAAAAAGAGACCCAGTACTTC. Its translation: CASAGPSAKKETQYF. The J gene is TRBJ2-5, the V gene TRBV2, with D possibly being TRBD2 (6 bases). The germline V gene encodes CDR1 SNHLY and CDR2 FYNNEI. The CDR3 consists of 15 residues. Trimming left V 8 bases short and J 3 bases short, with 19 bases between.

This chain connects TRBV12-5 to TRBJ2-5, with D possibly TRBD2 on 5 matching bases. This CDR3 has 14 residues. Trimming took off 0 bases at V and 4 bases at J, with 9 bases between the two ends. Germline values: CDR1 LGHNT, CDR2 FRNRAP. DNA of the CDR3: TGTGCTAGTGGTTTGGTACCCGGGGTAGAGACCCAGTACTTC. Its translation is CASGLVPGVETQYF.

This chain joins TRBV5-1 and TRBJ1-1, with D maybe TRBD1 (5 bases). V lost 4 bases and J 1 base, leaving 14 bases between the germline ends. Germline V gene lookup returns CDR1 SGHRS and CDR2 YFSETQ. The length of the CDR3 is 15 residues. The CDR3 is CASSTFQGQNTEAFF. CDR3 coding DNA: TGCGCCAGCAGCACTTTCCAGGGCCAGAACACTGAAGCTTTCTTT.

This clone showed up many times. J is TRBJ1-4 and V is TRBV2, with a weak D call TRBD1 (5 bases). The V and J ends lost 0 bases and 5 bases respectively, with 7 bases between them. Germline lookup yields CDR1 SNHLY and CDR2 FYNNEI. This CDR3 region has 14 residues. For the CDR3, the DNA is TGTGCCAGCAGTGAAGCAGGGGAGAATGAAAAACTGTTTTTT. It translates to CASSEAGENEKLFF.

The chain employs TRBV19 and TRBJ2-7, with TRBD1 matching 11 bases. V gave up 6 bases and J gave up 3 bases; unmatched junction bases: 7. Germline loops: CDR1 LNHDA, CDR2 SQIVND (reference sequence). CDR3 length equals 15 residues. CDR3 sequence reads: CASRGRTGGVYEQYF. Here the CDR3 DNA reads TGTGCCAGTAGGGGCAGGACAGGGGGCGTCTACGAGCAGTACTTC.

CDR3 coding DNA: TGCGCCAGCAGCCTGGAACCTACCGAAGCTTTCTTT. Translation gives CASSLEPTEAFF. The rearrangement joins TRBV5-1 to TRBJ1-1, with D hard to call. The CDR3 runs to 12 residues. Between the trimmed V and J ends, which lost 4 bases and 8 bases, there was a span of 12 bases. The germline V gene has CDR1 SGHRS and CDR2 YFSETQ.